The TCR beta chain described here comes from a study of cytomegalovirus exposure and HLA in healthy donors. Findings of the study overall: Rarity marked most TCR sequences, yet some public TCRs occurred in many donors.

Comments on this clone: Its antigen is currently unknown.

Both 60 Vbeta primers and 13 Jbeta primers went into the PCR. Repertoires were generated with immunoSEQ multiplex PCR, while TCRdb's copy carries only in-frame clones and drops some. This sample carries 50,000 or so clones, with over 2% going to the ten biggest clones. The CDR3 is 16 residues long. The germline CDR1 and CDR2 sequences are SGHAT and FQNNGV. V was trimmed by 7 bases and J by 4 bases, leaving 22 bases between them. The rearrangement uses TRBV11-2 and TRBJ2-5; possible D gene TRBD2, 5 bases. The receptor's source is a woman between 18 and 29 years old in good health and CMV-seronegative. Sequencing was done on a sample of PBMCs. CDR3 sequence: CASKGSVDWLAETQYF. CDR3 sequence (DNA): TGTGCCAGCAAGGGTTCCGTCGATTGGCTAGCAGAGACCCAGTACTTC.